These T cell receptor beta chains were read from a single sample in a study of shared clonotypes between healthy human individuals. Profiling relied on immunoSEQ multiplex PCR, and the TCRdb table lists in-frame clones only, not all of them. The data show a few hundred thousand clones, around 78% seen once. Sequenced material: PBMCs. These receptors originate from a woman between 40 and 55 years old in good health. Some clones in this sample may be carry-over from other donors' samples. The CDR3 runs from the conserved cysteine through the conserved F or W. The order of the fields is V gene, J gene, D gene, clone size, CDR3 protein, CDR3 DNA. A D gene is named only where the DNA matches it firmly. The size entry is marked missing in some rows and otherwise reads once, few, many or a size class.

TRBV2	TRBJ2-7	.	.	CASTERWGVSYEQYF	TGTGCCAGCACCGAGCGCTGGGGGGTATCCTACGAGCAGTACTTC
TRBV15	TRBJ1-1	.	.	CATSNPHRVDTEAFF	TGTGCCACCAGCAATCCCCACAGGGTGGACACTGAAGCTTTCTTT
TRBV28	TRBJ2-7	.	once	CASTGKGQGVPKREGRSSYEQYF	TGTGCCAGCACCGGTAAGGGACAGGGGGTGCCGAAGCGGGAGGGTCGTTCGTCCTACGAGCAGTACTTC
TRBV25-1	TRBJ2-5	.	.	CASSDRPQETQYF	TGTGCCAGCAGTGACCGACCGCAAGAGACCCAGTACTTC
TRBV4-2	TRBJ1-4	TRBD1	.	CASSQSPTGFNEKLFF	TGTGCCAGCAGCCAAAGCCCGACAGGGTTTAATGAAAAACTGTTTTTT
TRBV9	TRBJ2-1	TRBD2	.	CASSGTSFDYNEQFF	TGTGCCAGCAGCGGGACTAGCTTCGACTACAATGAGCAGTTCTTC
TRBV7-9	TRBJ2-1	TRBD1	.	CASTGQGAGFVQFF	TGTGCCAGCACCGGACAGGGGGCCGGGTTTGTGCAGTTCTTC
TRBV18	TRBJ2-7	.	.	CASSPPTGVISEQYF	TGTGCCAGCTCACCCCCGACAGGAGTCATCTCCGAGCAGTACTTC
TRBV2	TRBJ2-7	.	.	CASRGGLILYEQYF	TGTGCCAGCAGGGGCGGCCTTATACTCTACGAGCAGTACTTC
TRBV29-1	TRBJ2-2	TRBD1	.	CSVEGQGRTGELFF	TGCAGCGTTGAGGGACAGGGAAGGACCGGGGAGCTGTTTTTT
TRBV7-3	TRBJ2-5	TRBD1	.	CASSPNTGVETQYF	TGTGCCAGCAGCCCTAACACAGGGGTGGAGACCCAGTACTTC
TRBV7-9	TRBJ2-1	TRBD2	.	CASSLDSGRVNEQFF	TGTGCCAGCAGCTTAGACAGCGGGAGGGTTAATGAGCAGTTCTTC
TRBV18	TRBJ1-1	.	.	CASSPPRGSLEANTEAFF	TGTGCCAGCTCACCCCCCCGAGGGAGCTTAGAGGCGAACACTGAAGCTTTCTTT
TRBV2	TRBJ2-5	TRBD1	.	CASLRDRGEETQYF	TGTGCCAGCCTCCGGGACAGGGGGGAAGAGACCCAGTACTTC
TRBV5-6	TRBJ1-3	.	.	CASSFRGRQVGGNTIYF	TGTGCCAGCAGCTTTAGGGGCAGACAGGTAGGTGGAAACACCATATATTTT
TRBV5-1	TRBJ2-3	.	.	CASSLVPSNTQYF	TGCGCCAGCAGCTTGGTTCCCTCAAATACGCAGTATTTT
TRBV20-1	TRBJ1-1	.	.	CSPVADTEAFF	TGCAGCCCCGTGGCGGACACTGAAGCTTTCTTT
TRBV28	TRBJ1-4	TRBD1	.	CASRQGAENEKLFF	TGTGCCAGCAGGCAGGGGGCCGAGAATGAAAAACTGTTTTTT
TRBV6-1	TRBJ1-1	TRBD1	.	CASRGTEHTEAFF	TGTGCCAGCAGGGGGACAGAGCACACTGAAGCTTTCTTT
TRBV19	TRBJ1-1	.	.	CASSMPRANTEAFF	TGTGCCAGTAGTATGCCCAGGGCGAACACTGAAGCTTTCTTT
TRBV28	TRBJ1-5	.	.	CASSLQGGLGSNQPQHF	TGTGCCAGCAGTTTACAGGGAGGTCTAGGTAGCAATCAGCCCCAGCATTTT
TRBV27	TRBJ2-7	TRBD1	few	CASSYRQGDYEQYF	TGTGCCAGCAGTTACCGACAGGGGGACTACGAGCAGTACTTC
TRBV7-8	TRBJ2-7	TRBD1	.	CASSQRQGSYEQYF	TGTGCCAGCAGCCAACGACAGGGTAGCTACGAGCAGTACTTC
TRBV10-3	TRBJ2-1	TRBD1	.	CASSPLFGTGFYNEQFF	TGTGCCAGCAGTCCGCTCTTCGGGACAGGGTTCTACAATGAGCAGTTCTTC
TRBV5-6	TRBJ2-7	TRBD1	.	CASSFLRGQGAYEQYF	TGTGCCAGCAGCTTCCTTCGGGGACAGGGGGCCTACGAGCAGTACTTC
TRBV4-2	TRBJ2-1	TRBD1	.	CASSKPDRDHNEQFF	TGTGCCAGCAGCAAGCCGGACAGGGACCACAATGAGCAGTTCTTC
TRBV27	TRBJ1-1	.	.	CASSSPRTANTEAFF	TGTGCCAGCAGTTCCCCTCGGACGGCGAACACTGAAGCTTTCTTT
TRBV7-8	TRBJ2-3	.	.	CASSLRQVETQYF	TGTGCCAGCAGCCTCCGACAGGTAGAGACGCAGTATTTT
TRBV18	TRBJ2-7	TRBD1	.	CASSPPGQSYEQYF	TGTGCCAGCTCACCACCGGGACAGTCTTACGAGCAGTACTTC
TRBV15	TRBJ1-2	TRBD1	.	CATSRLPGQGGYGYTF	TGTGCCACCAGCAGACTTCCAGGCCAGGGGGGCTATGGCTACACCTTC
TRBV6-5	TRBJ1-1	.	.	CASSRTFEAFF	TGTGCCAGCAGTAGGACCTTTGAAGCTTTCTTT
TRBV7-2	TRBJ2-3	TRBD2	.	CASMVGGATDTQYF	TGTGCCAGCATGGTGGGAGGGGCGACAGATACGCAGTATTTT